This T cell receptor beta chain was obtained from a study of T cell responses to AZD1222 COVID-19 vaccine. Study results and limitations: Unmutated regions of variants are reportedly targeted by nearly half of spike-specific TCRs.

This clone was seen a few times. The target antigen is unknown. The data were produced by immunoSEQ multiplex PCR, yet TCRdb's version contains in-frame clones alone and is incomplete. This table has about 120,000 clones, about nine tenths appearing once. CDR3 length: 16 amino acids. The ends were cut back, 5 bases at V and 2 bases at J, with 18 bases in the middle. Looked up from germline, CDR1 is SGHTA and CDR2 is FQGNSA. V is TRBV7-2 and J is TRBJ1-2, with TRBD1 as a possible D gene (6 bases). This sample comprised peripheral blood, obtained 28 days after the second AZD1222 dose. This clonotype originated in an adult who received the AZD1222 COVID-19 vaccine. CDR3 DNA sequence: TGTGCCAGCAGCCCGTCTACGGGACAAATAAACTATGGCTACACCTTC. Protein sequence: CASSPSTGQINYGYTF.